This T cell receptor beta chain emerged from a study of blood T cell repertoires in COVID-19. Study information: Both acute and convalescent COVID-19 samples were obtained from the United States, Italy and Spain. T cells, B-cell-depleted T cells, or PBMCs provided the cDNA or gDNA that served as material.

As processed by the authors: Reference gene primer amplification gave estimated nucleated cell counts. The table came from immunoSEQ multiplex PCR; TCRdb's copy has only in-frame clones and leaves some out. V and J calls plus clone size are reproduced from that table; the DNA served to infer D and trimming. The sample carries around 150,000 clones, about 84% recorded once. The germline gives CDR1 SGHTA, CDR2 FQGNSA. The CDR3 extends over 14 amino acids. The trim removed 5 bases at V and 5 bases at J, leaving 4 bases unmatched. The rearrangement joins TRBV7-2 to TRBJ2-3; 10 nucleotides line up with TRBD2. Sequencing was performed on peripheral blood. The receptor comes from a human donor in a cohort sampled during active COVID-19. The CDR3 region has the DNA TGTGCCAGCAGCCGGACTAGCGGCCAAGATACGCAGTATTTT. It yields the protein CASSRTSGQDTQYF.